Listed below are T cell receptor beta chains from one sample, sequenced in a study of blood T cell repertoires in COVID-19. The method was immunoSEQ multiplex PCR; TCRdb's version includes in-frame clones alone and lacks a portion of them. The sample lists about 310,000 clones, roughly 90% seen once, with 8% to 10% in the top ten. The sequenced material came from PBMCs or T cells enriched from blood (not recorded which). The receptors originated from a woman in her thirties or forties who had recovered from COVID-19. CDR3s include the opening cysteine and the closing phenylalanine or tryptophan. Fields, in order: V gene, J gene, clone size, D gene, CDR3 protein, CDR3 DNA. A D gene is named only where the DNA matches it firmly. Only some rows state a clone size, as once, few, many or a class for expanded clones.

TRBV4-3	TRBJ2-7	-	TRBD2	CASSQDRVGTSGYEQYF	TGCGCCAGCAGCCAAGATCGGGTGGGGACTAGCGGATACGAGCAGTACTTC
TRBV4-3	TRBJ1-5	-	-	CASSEALSRVNQPQHF	TGCGCCAGCAGTGAAGCTCTATCCAGGGTCAATCAGCCCCAGCATTTT
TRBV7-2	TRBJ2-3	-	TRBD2	CASSLVGGTSGLGTDTQYF	TGTGCCAGCAGCTTAGTCGGTGGGACTAGCGGGCTTGGCACAGATACGCAGTATTTT
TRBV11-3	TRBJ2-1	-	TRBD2	CASSPYGTSGDNEQFF	TGTGCCAGCAGTCCCTATGGGACTAGCGGGGACAATGAGCAGTTCTTC
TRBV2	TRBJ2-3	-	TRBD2	CASSESAGGTDTQYF	TGTGCCAGCAGTGAATCGGCGGGGGGCACAGATACGCAGTATTTT
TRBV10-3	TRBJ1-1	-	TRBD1	CAIRTGGASLQNTEAFF	TGTGCCATCAGGACAGGGGGCGCGAGTTTACAGAACACTGAAGCTTTCTTT
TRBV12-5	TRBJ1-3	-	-	CASGLVGYTIYF	TGTGCTAGTGGTTTGGTCGGGTACACCATATATTTT
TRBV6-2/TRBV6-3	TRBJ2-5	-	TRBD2	CASSRPTSGTETQYF	TGTGCCAGCAGTAGGCCGACTAGCGGGACGGAGACCCAGTACTTC
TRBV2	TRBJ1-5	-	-	CATSGGKGNQPQHF	TGTGCCACTTCAGGAGGGAAGGGCAATCAGCCCCAGCATTTT
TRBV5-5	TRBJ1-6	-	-	CASSFWEAGSPLHF	TGTGCCAGCAGCTTTTGGGAGGCGGGTTCACCCCTCCACTTT
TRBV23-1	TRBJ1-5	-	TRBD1	CASSHPDRASGNQPQHF	TGCGCCAGCAGTCATCCGGACAGGGCAAGTGGCAATCAGCCCCAGCATTTT
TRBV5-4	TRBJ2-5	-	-	CASSLVGARRETQYF	TGTGCCAGCAGCTTGGTGGGGGCGCGGAGGGAGACCCAGTACTTC
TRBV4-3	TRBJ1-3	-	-	CASSQTGGNTIYF	TGCGCCAGCAGCCAAACAGGCGGAAACACCATATATTTT
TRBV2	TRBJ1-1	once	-	CASTYRMNTEAFF	TGTGCCAGCACCTACAGGATGAACACTGAAGCTTTCTTT
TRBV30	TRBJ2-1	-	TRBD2	CAWSGGRAHNEQFF	TGTGCCTGGAGTGGAGGGAGGGCCCACAATGAGCAGTTCTTC
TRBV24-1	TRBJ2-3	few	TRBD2	CATTTSGTDTQYF	TGTGCCACTACGACTAGCGGGACAGATACGCAGTATTTT
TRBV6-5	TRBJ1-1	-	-	CASSTRGGMNTEAFF	TGTGCCAGCAGTACTCGGGGGGGGATGAACACTGAAGCTTTCTTT
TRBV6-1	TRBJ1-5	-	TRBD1	CASSELDRRGPQHF	TGTGCCAGCAGTGAACTGGACAGGCGCGGGCCCCAGCATTTT
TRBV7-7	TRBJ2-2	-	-	CASSLATGTGELFF	TGTGCTAGCAGCTTAGCAACGGGGACCGGGGAGCTGTTTTTT
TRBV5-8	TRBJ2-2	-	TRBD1	CASRDRGGGQHPGELFF	TGTGCCAGCCGGGACAGGGGGGGAGGACAGCACCCCGGGGAGCTGTTTTTT
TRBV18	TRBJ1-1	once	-	CASSPRTAYLMNTEAFF	TGTGCCAGCTCACCCCGGACAGCCTACTTAATGAACACTGAAGCTTTCTTT
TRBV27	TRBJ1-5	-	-	CASSLTVSNQPQHF	TGTGCCAGCAGTTTAACGGTTAGCAATCAGCCCCAGCATTTT
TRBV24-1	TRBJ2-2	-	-	CATSAATRPRGGELFF	TGTGCCACCAGTGCCGCGACTAGGCCCCGGGGCGGGGAGCTGTTTTTT
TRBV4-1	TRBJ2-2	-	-	CASSQDPVGSYTGELFF	TGCGCCAGCAGCCAAGATCCAGTGGGGAGCTACACCGGGGAGCTGTTTTTT
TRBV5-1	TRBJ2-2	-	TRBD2	CASSLSASGATGELFF	TGCGCCAGCAGCTTGTCCGCTAGCGGGGCCACCGGGGAGCTGTTTTTT
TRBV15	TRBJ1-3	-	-	CATSRGSGSGNTIYF	TGTGCCACCAGCAGAGGTTCAGGCTCTGGAAACACCATATATTTT
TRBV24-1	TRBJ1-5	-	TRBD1	CATSERTGRQPQHF	TGTGCCACCAGTGAGCGGACAGGGCGTCAGCCCCAGCATTTT
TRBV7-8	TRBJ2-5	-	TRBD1	CASSLMTGGETQYF	TGTGCCAGCAGCTTAATGACAGGGGGAGAGACCCAGTACTTC
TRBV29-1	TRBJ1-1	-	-	CSAPGRVGTEAFF	TGCAGCGCCCCGGGCAGGGTAGGAACTGAAGCTTTCTTT
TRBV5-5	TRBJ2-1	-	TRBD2	CASNLPGTSGAFAYNEQFF	TGTGCCAGCAATCTCCCCGGGACTAGCGGGGCTTTCGCCTACAATGAGCAGTTCTTC
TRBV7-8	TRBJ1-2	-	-	CASSLAGGLVYGYTF	TGTGCCAGCAGCTTAGCGGGGGGGTTGGTCTATGGCTACACCTTC
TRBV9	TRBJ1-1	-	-	CASSSGNRVNLYF	TGTGCCAGCAGCTCCGGGAACAGGGTCAACCTTTATTTT
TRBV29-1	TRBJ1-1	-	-	CSAQTDAGSTEAFF	TGCAGCGCTCAAACCGACGCGGGGTCCACTGAAGCTTTCTTT
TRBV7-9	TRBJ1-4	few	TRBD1	CASSSNRGTNEKLFF	TGTGCCAGCAGCTCAAACAGGGGGACTAATGAAAAACTGTTTTTT
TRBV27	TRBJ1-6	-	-	CASSLYGQGKSPLHF	TGTGCCAGCAGTTTATATGGGCAGGGGAAGTCACCCCTCCACTTT
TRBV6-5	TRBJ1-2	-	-	CASSAERGGFYGYTF	TGTGCCAGCAGCGCTGAGAGAGGGGGATTCTATGGCTACACCTTC
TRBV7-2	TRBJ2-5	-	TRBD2	CASSQNGGEQETQYF	TGTGCCAGCAGCCAGAACGGGGGGGAGCAAGAGACCCAGTACTTC
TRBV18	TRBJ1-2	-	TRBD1	CASSPTGEANYGYTF	TGTGCCAGCTCACCGACAGGGGAAGCTAACTATGGCTACACCTTC
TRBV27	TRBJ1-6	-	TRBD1	CASRTTGENSPLHF	TGTGCCAGCCGCACTACAGGGGAAAATTCACCCCTCCACTTT
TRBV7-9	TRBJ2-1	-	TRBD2	CATRDGAGDLNEQFF	TGTGCCACCAGGGATGGAGCGGGAGATCTCAATGAGCAGTTCTTC
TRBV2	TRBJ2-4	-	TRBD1	CASSRQGGNIQYF	TGTGCCAGCAGTCGACAGGGGGGGAACATTCAGTACTTC
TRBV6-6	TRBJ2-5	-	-	CASSPVPSGTQYF	TGTGCCAGCAGTCCGGTTCCGTCAGGGACCCAGTACTTC
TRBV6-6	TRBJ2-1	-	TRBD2	CASSPGEGEQFF	TGTGCCAGCAGTCCCGGGGAGGGCGAGCAGTTCTTC
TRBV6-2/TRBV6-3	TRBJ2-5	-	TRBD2	CASSYSRGGFETQYF	TGTGCCAGCAGTTACTCCCGGGGGGGTTTTGAGACCCAGTACTTC
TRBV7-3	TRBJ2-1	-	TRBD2	CASSLLRAGEGYEQFF	TGTGCCAGCAGCCTTCTACGGGCGGGAGAGGGTTATGAGCAGTTCTTC
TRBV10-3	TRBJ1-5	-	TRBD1	CAISETDRPNQPQHF	TGTGCCATCAGTGAGACGGACAGGCCCAATCAGCCCCAGCATTTT
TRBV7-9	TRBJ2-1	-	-	CASSFGGLNNEQFF	TGTGCCAGCAGCTTTGGGGGGTTGAACAATGAGCAGTTCTTC
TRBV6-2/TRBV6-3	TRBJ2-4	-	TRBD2	CASSYSRGGPERAKNIQYF	TGTGCCAGCAGTTACTCGCGGGGAGGGCCGGAGAGGGCCAAAAACATTCAGTACTTC
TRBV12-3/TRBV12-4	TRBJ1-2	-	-	CASSNLRGRGYTF	TGTGCCAGCAGTAACCTCAGGGGTAGGGGCTACACCTTC
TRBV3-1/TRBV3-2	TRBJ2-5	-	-	CASSQGALETQYF	TGTGCCAGCAGCCAAGGGGCTCTGGAGACCCAGTACTTC
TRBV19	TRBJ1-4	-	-	CASRTRSTNEKLFF	TGTGCCAGTCGCACCAGGTCAACTAATGAAAAACTGTTTTTT
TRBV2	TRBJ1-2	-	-	CASSEEQYGYTF	TGTGCCAGCAGTGAAGAACAATATGGCTACACCTTC
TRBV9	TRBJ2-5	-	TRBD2	CASSFRAGAREETQYF	TGTGCCAGCAGCTTCCGAGCGGGGGCGAGGGAAGAGACCCAGTACTTC
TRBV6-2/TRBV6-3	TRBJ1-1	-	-	CASSYSQGNTEAFF	TGTGCCAGCAGTTACTCTCAGGGGAACACTGAAGCTTTCTTT